This TCR beta chain came from a study of cytomegalovirus exposure and HLA in healthy donors. Study in general: T cells numbering about 179 million yielded fewer than 140 million unique TCR beta sequences in an earlier analysis.

The PCR used 60 Vbeta and 13 Jbeta primers. Method: immunoSEQ multiplex PCR; TCRdb's copy keeps in-frame clones and lacks some. This sample has roughly 190,000 clones, with approximately 78% found just once. The ends lost 4 bases at V and 2 bases at J; junction bases unmatched: 7. Germline-derived CDR1 and CDR2 are SNHLY and FYNNEI. The CDR3 has 15 residues. This clone has more than one count but fewer than ten. The antigen remains unidentified. Broader study findings: Roughly uniform depth of sequencing across donors was assumed in presence/absence analyses. In vitro assays verified that three CMV-associated chains recognized CMV antigens specifically.

Specimen: PBMCs. The TCR comes from a woman aged 18-29 years in good health and CMV-seronegative. The genes are TRBV2 and TRBJ1-1, with TRBD1 identical over 7 bases. The CDR3 DNA sequence: TGTGCCAGCAGTGCTATTGAGGGGGCAAACACTGAAGCTTTCTTT. It specifies CASSAIEGANTEAFF.